These 19 T cell receptor beta chains were sequenced from one sample in a study of PD-1 blockade in classical Hodgkin lymphoma. Brentuximab vedotin exposure varied, and every patient relapsed after autologous stem cell transplantation. Produced via immunoSEQ multiplex PCR; TCRdb's table is partial and in-frame only. The data show tens of thousands of clones, more than 75% seen once. This specimen was peripheral blood mononuclear cells (PBMCs), taken before the second cycle of nivolumab. Receptors were obtained from a human donor with classical Hodgkin lymphoma.

This clone appeared a single time. The chain links TRBV4-2 to TRBJ2-1, with 10 bases aligning to TRBD2. The CDR3 extends over 15 amino acids. CDR1 and CDR2 from the germline V gene are LGHNA and YNFKEQ. J lost 5 bases, V lost 1 base, and 2 bases had no gene match. CDR3 bases: TGTGCCAGCAGCCAAGGAGGACTAGCGGACAATGAGCAGTTCTTC. Translating it yields CASSQGGLADNEQFF.

The chain has TRBV5-1 and TRBJ2-3; TRBD2 aligns across 7 bases. Unmatched junction bases numbered 6, after V lost 3 bases and J lost 5 bases. This CDR3 is built from 14 residues. Germline V gene sequence: CDR1 SGHRS, CDR2 YFSETQ. CDR3: CASSSSAGVDTQYF. The CDR3 coding sequence is TGCGCCAGCAGCTCTTCGGCGGGGGTAGATACGCAGTATTTT. The full variable domain, rest sourced from reference TRBV5-1 and TRBJ2-3, is KAGVTQTPRYLIKTRGQQVTLSCSPISGHRSVSWYQQTPGQGLQFLFEYFSETQRNKGNFPGRFSGRQFSNSRSEMNVSTLELGDSALYLCASSSSAGVDTQYFGPGTRLTVL.

In this sample, this clone turned up once. The V call is TRBV7-3, the J call TRBJ2-3, with a possible D match to TRBD2 (5 bases). Germline V lookup: CDR1 SGHTA, CDR2 FQGTGA. There are 14 residues in the CDR3. The V end lost 3 bases, the J end lost 4 bases, and 11 bases lay between the germline ends. The CDR3 region is CASSFTGVSDTQYF. The CDR3 nucleotides are TGTGCCAGCAGCTTCACCGGGGTATCAGATACGCAGTATTTT.

The chain carries TRBV7-8 and TRBJ1-1; D is undetermined. The germline V gene encodes CDR1 SGHVS and CDR2 FQNEAQ. This CDR3 has 14 residues. Trimming left V 1 base short and J 6 bases short, with 12 bases between. The CDR3 loop is CASSLEVRQAEAFF. CDR3 nucleotide sequence: TGTGCCAGCAGCTTAGAGGTTAGGCAGGCTGAAGCTTTCTTT.

This chain joins TRBV30 and TRBJ1-5; weak D call: TRBD1 (5 bases). The germline V gene has CDR1 GTSNPN and CDR2 SVGIG (reference sequence). The CDR3 is 15 amino acids. The V end was cut by 1 base, the J end by 4 bases, with 14 bases between. CDR3 sequence: CAWSAVAGINQPQHF. CDR3 nucleotides: TGTGCCTGGAGTGCCGTGGCAGGGATTAATCAGCCCCAGCATTTT.

This chain connects TRBV5-1 to TRBJ1-6; possibly TRBD1 for D (6 bases). Trimming took 3 bases from V and 9 from J, leaving 16 bases between them. The CDR3 loop spans 15 amino acids. The germline CDR1 and CDR2 sequences are SGHRS and YFSETQ. The CDR3 nucleotides are TGCGCCAGCAGCTCCGCAACAGGGACGGGTTCACCCCTCCACTTT. Translated, it gives CASSSATGTGSPLHF. Full variable domain (missing parts from reference TRBV5-1 and TRBJ1-6): KAGVTQTPRYLIKTRGQQVTLSCSPISGHRSVSWYQQTPGQGLQFLFEYFSETQRNKGNFPGRFSGRQFSNSRSEMNVSTLELGDSALYLCASSSATGTGSPLHFGNGTRLTVT.

V and J are TRBV6-5 and TRBJ2-6; D gene uncertain. This CDR3 comprises 15 residues. Per the germline V gene, CDR1 is MNHEY and CDR2 is SVGAGI. Trimming cost V 3 bases and J 0 bases, with 6 bases left between them. Written as DNA, the CDR3 is TGTGCCAGCAGTTATCTTCCCTCTGGGGCCAACGTCCTGACTTTC. This gives the protein CASSYLPSGANVLTF.

This sequence joins TRBV4-1 and TRBJ1-1; D not certain. V lost 2 bases to trimming and J lost 1 base, with 5 bases between them. Germline CDR1 MGHRA, CDR2 YSYEKL. CDR3 length: 13 amino acids. CDR3 sequence: CASSQIRNTEAFF. The CDR3, as DNA: TGCGCCAGCAGCCAAATCAGGAACACTGAAGCTTTCTTT.

The chain recombines TRBV2 with TRBJ2-5; D unclear. This CDR3 has 11 amino acids. CDR1 and CDR2 from the germline V gene are SNHLY and FYNNEI. The V end lost 3 bases, the J end lost 5 bases, and 4 bases lay between the germline ends. CDR3 loop: CASSEFETQYF. CDR3 DNA sequence: TGTGCCAGCAGTGAGTTTGAGACCCAGTACTTC.

Notes on this clone: Other DNA sequences in this sample translate to the same CDR3. This chain links TRBV5-1 with TRBJ2-2, with 9 bases lining up with TRBD1. With V trimmed by 5 bases and J by 3 bases, 2 bases remained unmatched. In germline, CDR1 is SGHRS, CDR2 YFSETQ. The CDR3 is 14 residues long. The CDR3 sequence: CASSRTGDTGELFF. For the CDR3, the DNA is TGCGCCAGCAGTAGGACAGGGGACACCGGGGAGCTGTTTTTT. Variable domain in full (rest from reference TRBV5-1 and TRBJ2-2): KAGVTQTPRYLIKTRGQQVTLSCSPISGHRSVSWYQQTPGQGLQFLFEYFSETQRNKGNFPGRFSGRQFSNSRSEMNVSTLELGDSALYLCASSRTGDTGELFFGEGSRLTVL.

This chain joins TRBV28 and TRBJ1-2; a weak D match, TRBD1 (6 bases). Trimming removed 1 base from V and 6 bases from J, with 12 bases in between. CDR1 and CDR2 from the germline V gene are MDHEN and SYDVKM. The CDR3 consists of 14 residues. The CDR3 DNA is TGTGCCAGCAGTTTATCGCAGGGGAGGAATGGCTACACCTTC. Encoded protein: CASSLSQGRNGYTF.

This sequence joins TRBV5-4 and TRBJ2-3; 7 nucleotides agree with TRBD2. This CDR3 is 15 amino acids long. V was pared by 4 bases and J by 1 base, with 6 bases of the junction left unmatched. Germline V lookup: CDR1 SGHNT, CDR2 YYREEE (reference sequence). The CDR3 sequence: CASSPQRGGTDTQYF. The DNA for the CDR3 is TGTGCCAGCAGCCCTCAGCGGGGCGGCACAGATACGCAGTATTTT.

The V gene is TRBV10-2, the J gene TRBJ2-2; no clear D. Germline V lookup: CDR1 WSHSY, CDR2 SAAADI. This CDR3 spans 10 amino acids. V shed 10 bases and J shed 8 bases, with 8 bases lying between them. The CDR3 DNA is TGCGCCACCCACGGGGGGGAGCTGTTTTTT. This codes for CATHGGELFF.

The chain combines TRBV2 with TRBJ1-6, with D uncertain. Germline CDR1 and CDR2: SNHLY and FYNNEI. The V gene lost 1 base and the J gene lost 6 bases, with 7 bases spanning the gap. CDR3 length: 14 residues. The CDR3 region has the DNA TGTGCCAGCAGTGAAGATAGGGTTAATTCACCCCTCCACTTT. Its translation is CASSEDRVNSPLHF.

This clone was seen a few times. The CDR3 nucleotides are TGTGCCAGCAGCGGGACAGGGGGCATTGGAAACACCATATATTTT. Translating gives CASSGTGGIGNTIYF. This chain uses TRBV7-9 with TRBJ1-3; 12 bases align to TRBD1. Germline values: CDR1 SEHNR, CDR2 FQNEAQ (reference sequence). V gave up 5 bases and J gave up 3 bases; unmatched junction bases: 2. This CDR3 comprises 15 residues.

This clone was detected a few times. This chain connects TRBV7-9 to TRBJ1-2; D is uncertain. The CDR3 extends over 15 amino acids. V dropped 5 bases and J dropped 0 bases, with 13 bases sitting between them. Germline values: CDR1 SEHNR, CDR2 FQNEAQ (reference sequence). The CDR3 coding sequence is TGTGCCAGCAGCCAGACCTCTACCGCTAACTATGGCTACACCTTC. As protein: CASSQTSTANYGYTF.

The V gene is TRBV28, the J gene TRBJ2-3; maybe TRBD2 (6 bases). This CDR3 contains 15 residues. Germline V CDR1 and CDR2: MDHEN, SYDVKM. Trimming shortened V by 5 bases and J by 4 bases, and 16 bases separated the two germline ends. The CDR3 reads CASSRGGPLPDTQYF. In nucleotides, the CDR3 is TGTGCCAGCAGTAGGGGAGGTCCACTCCCAGATACGCAGTATTTT.

The chain carries TRBV19 and TRBJ2-2, with D perhaps TRBD1 (7 bases). This CDR3 spans 15 amino acids. V lost 4 bases and J lost 6, with 15 bases in between. Germline lookup yields CDR1 LNHDA and CDR2 SQIVND (reference sequence). Here the CDR3 reads CASSNTAGGPGELFF. As DNA, the CDR3 is TGTGCCAGTAGTAATACAGCAGGGGGGCCCGGGGAGCTGTTTTTT.

The V gene is TRBV5-1, the J gene TRBJ2-5; TRBD1 is a possible D gene (6 bases). This CDR3 has 15 amino acids. CDR1 and CDR2 from the germline V gene are SGHRS and YFSETQ. V was shortened by 5 bases and J by 3 bases, with 17 bases between the two germline ends. The CDR3 protein is CASSHTGQPEETQYF. CDR3 DNA sequence: TGCGCCAGCAGTCATACGGGACAACCCGAAGAGACCCAGTACTTC.